The sequence of this T cell receptor (beta chain) was determined in a study of technical replicates of blood from a few donors. Measured with immunoSEQ multiplex PCR; TCRdb has only the in-frame clones, and not every one. The sample carries about 74,000 clones, approximately 95% recorded once. This CDR3 region has 13 residues. The V segment lost 6 bases and the J segment 5 bases; nucleotides outside the gene matches: 4. The germline V gene encodes CDR1 MNHEY and CDR2 SMNVEV (reference sequence). The source of this sequence is a human donor in good health. Sequenced material: T cells isolated from PBMCs. This sequence joins TRBV27 and TRBJ1-5, with 7 bases that match TRBD1. The CDR3 coding sequence is TGTGCCAGCAGCAGGGGGGTCGATCAGCCCCAGCATTTT. It translates to CASSRGVDQPQHF.